This T cell receptor (beta chain) was sequenced during a study of breast tumors, draining lymph nodes, adjacent tissues. Study outcomes and limitations: Tumor and nontumor repertoires were significantly more similar in luminal-like than in basal-like breast cancer. Most tumor T cells seemingly derive from lymph node, then expand in tumor. The lymph node origin of tumor T cells was framed as consistent with a hypothesis, not demonstrated. Tumor repertoires ranked between lymph nodes and nontumor tissue in diversity, with V and J gene preferences.

Axillary draining lymph nodes of breast cancer patients supplied the node samples. Each CDR3 protein gets one entry after TCRdb re-called the multiplex PCR reads with MiXCR. The table shows fewer than 300,000 distinct CDR3 sequences, with roughly 32% occurring only once. This clonotype was counted at least ten times. Its antigen is undetermined. The sequence came from a female donor with breast cancer. Some clones in this sample may be carry-over from other donors' samples. Input material: axillary lymph node tissue.

Here the CDR3 DNA reads TGTGCCAGCAAATCCACTGGGACTGTCGGCTACACCTTC. Its translation is CASKSTGTVGYTF. The V gene is TRBV27, the J gene TRBJ1-2, with a tentative D call TRBD1 (5 bases). The V end was cut by 7 bases, the J end by 8 bases, with 17 bases between. CDR1 and CDR2 from the germline V gene are MNHEY and SMNVEV (reference sequence). The CDR3 runs 13 residues.